Shown below are 23 T cell receptor beta chains from a single sample sequenced in a study of cytomegalovirus exposure and HLA in healthy donors. 60 Vbeta and 13 Jbeta primers were used in PCR. Some clones are missing from TCRdb's copy, which holds only in-frame ones; the method was immunoSEQ multiplex PCR. The table records about 120,000 clones, over 75% of them present only once. Source material: PBMCs. These receptor sequences come from a woman younger than 30 in good health and CMV-seronegative.

The genes are TRBV7-2 and TRBJ2-5; 8 bases are shared with TRBD1. The J segment lost 7 bases and the V segment lost 6 bases, leaving 13 bases of the junction unmatched. The germline V gene encodes CDR1 SGHTA and CDR2 FQGNSA. This CDR3 region has 15 residues. The CDR3 coding sequence is TGTGCCAGCAGTTTTCCCCGCGGACAGGGAGGGACCCAGTACTTC. Its translation: CASSFPRGQGGTQYF.

The rearrangement joins TRBV25-1 to TRBJ1-2; D perhaps matches TRBD1 (6 bases). This CDR3 region has 14 residues. Trimming removed 2 bases from V and 8 bases from J, with 15 bases in between. CDR1 MGHDK and CDR2 SYGVNS come from the germline V gene. The CDR3 loop is CASSELGQPGGYTF. DNA of the CDR3: TGTGCCAGCAGTGAACTCGGACAGCCAGGAGGCTACACCTTC.

J is TRBJ2-7 and V is TRBV27; 9 bases are shared with TRBD1. Germline V lookup: CDR1 MNHEY, CDR2 SMNVEV (reference sequence). The CDR3 has 15 residues. V was pared by 1 base and J by 4 bases, with 5 bases of the junction left unmatched. The CDR3 spells CASSLFGTGSYEQYF. CDR3 nucleotides: TGTGCCAGCAGTTTATTTGGGACAGGGTCTTACGAGCAGTACTTC.

This sequence joins TRBV11-3 and TRBJ1-2, with 10 bases that match TRBD1. CDR1 is SGHNT and CDR2 is YENEEA in the germline V gene. The CDR3 consists of 13 residues. The V gene end was trimmed by 5 bases and the J gene end by 8 bases; junction bases not matched to a gene: 5. The CDR3 DNA follows: TGTGCCAGCAGCAGTGACAGGGGGCAGGGCTACACCTTC. Its translation: CASSSDRGQGYTF.

The J gene is TRBJ2-1, the V gene TRBV6-5; 7 bases match TRBD2. Germline assignment: CDR1 MNHEY and CDR2 SVGAGI. The V segment lost 7 bases and the J segment 2 bases; nucleotides outside the gene matches: 8. This CDR3 spans 15 amino acids. CDR3 loop: CASTRAGDPYNEQFF. The DNA for the CDR3 is TGTGCCAGCACCCGCGCGGGGGATCCCTACAATGAGCAGTTCTTC.

This clone occurred a few times. The V gene is TRBV7-9, the J gene TRBJ1-6, with D hard to call. Trimming left V 0 bases short and J 10 bases short, with 10 bases between. Germline V lookup: CDR1 SEHNR, CDR2 FQNEAQ (reference sequence). This CDR3 is 14 amino acids long. In nucleotides, the CDR3 is TGTGCCAGCAGCTTAGCAGGGAGCGGCTCACCCCTCCACTTT. Protein product: CASSLAGSGSPLHF.

The gene calls are TRBV6-5 and TRBJ1-2; TRBD1 is a possible D gene (5 bases). Looked up from germline, CDR1 is MNHEY and CDR2 is SVGAGI. Trimming cost V 10 bases and J 6 bases, with 15 bases left between them. The CDR3 runs to 12 residues. The CDR3 bases are TGTGCCACTCAAACCGGACAACATGGCTACACCTTC. Residues: CATQTGQHGYTF.

V usage is TRBV19 and J usage is TRBJ1-1, with 10 bases fitting TRBD1. This CDR3 spans 17 amino acids. CDR1 and CDR2 from the germline V gene are LNHDA and SQIVND (reference sequence). V shed 2 bases and J 1 base; nucleotides not matched to a gene: 7. CDR3 sequence reads: CASSIFDRGHGNTEAFF. In DNA, the CDR3 is TGTGCCAGTAGTATATTTGACAGGGGGCATGGGAACACTGAAGCTTTCTTT.

In this sample, this clone turned up once. The chain links TRBV7-9 to TRBJ2-1, with 10 bases lining up with TRBD2. V was pared by 6 bases and J by 1 base, with 6 bases of the junction left unmatched. The germline gives CDR1 SEHNR, CDR2 FQNEAQ (reference sequence). The CDR3 extends over 16 amino acids. CDR3 nucleotides: TGTGCCAGCAGATCTAGCGGGAGTATTTCCTACAATGAGCAGTTCTTC. It translates to CASRSSGSISYNEQFF.

The chain carries TRBV19 and TRBJ1-4, with 9 bases fitting TRBD1. This CDR3 contains 14 residues. The trim removed 8 bases at V and 11 bases at J, leaving 12 bases unmatched. CDR1 LNHDA and CDR2 SQIVND come from the germline V gene (reference sequence). CDR3 nucleotide sequence: TGTGCCAGTTCACCGGGACAGGGTTTGCGGAAACTGTTTTTT. Its protein is CASSPGQGLRKLFF.

The chain uses TRBV13 and TRBJ1-2, with D maybe TRBD1 (5 bases). The V gene's germline CDR1 is PRHDT and CDR2 FYEKMQ (reference sequence). Trimming cost V 4 bases and J 2 bases, with 11 bases left between them. This CDR3 is 14 amino acids long. The CDR3 bases are TGTGCCAGCAGCTCGGGGGGGTCCAACTATGGCTACACCTTC. Protein: CASSSGGSNYGYTF.

CDR3 protein: CASSISPGASNQPQHF. As DNA, the CDR3 is TGCGCCAGCAGCATATCACCAGGGGCCTCCAATCAGCCCCAGCATTTT. This chain uses TRBV5-1 with TRBJ1-5; weak D call: TRBD1 (6 bases). Trimming cost V 4 bases and J 3 bases, with 17 bases left between them. Germline values: CDR1 SGHRS, CDR2 YFSETQ. CDR3 size: 16 residues.

The chain links TRBV19 to TRBJ1-2; the D is unclear. The V gene lost 3 bases and the J gene lost 3 bases, with 8 bases spanning the gap. CDR1 and CDR2 (germline): LNHDA, SQIVND (reference sequence). The CDR3 is made up of 13 amino acids. CDR3 region: CASSILADYGYTF. DNA of the CDR3: TGTGCCAGTAGTATCTTGGCAGACTATGGCTACACCTTC.

The V call is TRBV5-5, the J call TRBJ1-3; TRBD1 might be the D (6 bases). The V gene's germline CDR1 is SGHKS and CDR2 YYEKEE (reference sequence). The ends were cut back, 6 bases at V and 4 bases at J, with 20 bases in the middle. The CDR3 contains 16 residues. The CDR3 region is CASTWGLWGDGNTIYF. CDR3 in DNA: TGTGCCAGCACCTGGGGGCTCTGGGGAGACGGAAACACCATATATTTT.

This chain links TRBV14 with TRBJ1-3, with D unresolved. The CDR3 is 15 residues long. V was trimmed by 0 bases and J by 0 bases, leaving 6 bases between them. CDR1 is SGHDN, CDR2 FVKESK, per germline. The CDR3 sequence is CASSQEGSSGNTIYF. The CDR3 DNA sequence: TGTGCCAGCAGCCAAGAGGGCAGCTCTGGAAACACCATATATTTT.

This rearrangement joins TRBV11-2 to TRBJ1-2; tentatively, D is TRBD1 (6 bases). This CDR3 region has 18 residues. In germline, CDR1 is SGHAT, CDR2 FQNNGV. V was cut by 0 bases and J by 0 bases, with 17 bases left in between. The CDR3 sequence: CASSLDVRLDSANYGYTF. CDR3 nucleotide sequence: TGTGCCAGCAGCTTAGATGTTAGGCTGGACAGCGCTAACTATGGCTACACCTTC.

The chain carries TRBV9 and TRBJ1-1, with D hard to call. V was pared by 3 bases and J by 4 bases, with 13 bases between. Per the germline V gene, CDR1 is SGDLS and CDR2 is YYNGEE. The CDR3 is made up of 14 amino acids. DNA of the CDR3: TGTGCCAGCAGCGCTGGTACCGCGGGCACTGAAGCTTTCTTT. Protein: CASSAGTAGTEAFF.

DNA of the CDR3: TGTGCTAGTGGTCCCCCTGGAGGGAGCCAGACCCAGTACTTC. Its translation: CASGPPGGSQTQYF. The chain recombines TRBV12-5 with TRBJ2-5, with D possibly being TRBD2 (6 bases). Germline assignment: CDR1 LGHNT and CDR2 FRNRAP. The CDR3 totals 14 residues. V dropped 5 bases and J dropped 6 bases, with 16 bases sitting between them.

Of note for this clone: One end of the junction is discordant with germline, which a read error may explain. The genes are TRBV11-2 and TRBJ2-2; D is possibly TRBD1 (5 bases). The CDR3 totals 16 residues. The germline gives CDR1 SGHAT, CDR2 FQNNGV. In nucleotides, the CDR3 is TGTGTCAGCAGATCACCTCACAGGCGGTACACCGGGGAGCTGTTTTTT. Encoded protein: CVSRSPHRRYTGELFF. Variable domain in full (rest from reference TRBV11-2 and TRBJ2-2): EAGVAQSPRYKIIEKRQSVAFWCNPISGHATLYWYQQILGQGPKLLIQFQNNGVVDDSQLPKDRFSAERLKGVDSTLKIQPAKLEDSAVYLCVSRSPHRRYTGELFFGEGSRLTVL.

The chain employs TRBV11-2 and TRBJ1-4; D may be TRBD1 (5 bases). This CDR3 has 14 residues. CDR1 and CDR2 (germline): SGHAT, FQNNGV. Trimming took 1 base from V and 8 from J, leaving 11 bases between them. The CDR3 bases are TGTGCCAGCAGCTTAGGCGGGGGAGGAGAAAAACTGTTTTTT. Its translation is CASSLGGGGEKLFF.

CDR3 sequence: CASRRQLSNQPQHF. For the CDR3, the DNA is TGTGCCAGCAGAAGACAGCTTAGCAATCAGCCCCAGCATTTT. The V call is TRBV2, the J call TRBJ1-5; D may be TRBD1 (5 bases). The germline CDR1 and CDR2 sequences are SNHLY and FYNNEI. With 6 bases removed from V and 0 bases from J, the gap between germline ends came to 9 bases. The CDR3 extends over 14 amino acids.

The rearrangement uses TRBV5-1 and TRBJ2-2; TRBD1 aligns across 9 bases. The CDR3 consists of 15 residues. Germline values: CDR1 SGHRS, CDR2 YFSETQ. Trimming at V came to 3 bases and at J to 7 bases, leaving 7 bases not matched to a gene. CDR3 bases: TGCGCCAGCAGCTCGGGGACAGGGAAGGTCGGGGAGCTGTTTTTT. The encoded protein is CASSSGTGKVGELFF.

To note about this clone: The same CDR3 is also encoded by other DNA sequences in this sample. The chain combines TRBV6-5 with TRBJ1-2, with a possible D match to TRBD1 (6 bases). The CDR3 runs to 13 residues. CDR1 and CDR2 from the germline V gene are MNHEY and SVGAGI. V was trimmed by 5 bases and J by 2 bases, leaving 9 bases between them. The CDR3 protein is CASSPTGNYGYTF. For the CDR3, the DNA is TGTGCCAGCAGTCCCACAGGGAACTATGGCTACACCTTC.